A single sample is the source of the 2 T cell receptor beta chains below, sequenced in a study of blood T cell repertoires in COVID-19. This table comes from immunoSEQ multiplex PCR, and its TCRdb copy is limited to in-frame clones, with some not included. The sample holds 150,000 to 200,000 clones; about 82% are singletons and the top ten take under 5.5%. Specimen: peripheral blood. These receptors were taken from a woman aged 30 to 39 with acute or convalescent COVID-19.

The genes are TRBV28 and TRBJ1-2; 8 bases are shared with TRBD1. Germline assignment: CDR1 MDHEN and CDR2 SYDVKM. This CDR3 is built from 13 residues. V dropped 4 bases and J dropped 4; count of bases not matched to a gene: 2. This chain's CDR3 is CASSSQGAYGYTF. CDR3 coding DNA: TGTGCCAGCAGTTCTCAGGGGGCCTATGGCTACACCTTC.

The rearrangement uses TRBV30 and TRBJ1-4; 9 bases map to TRBD1. Looked up from germline, CDR1 is GTSNPN and CDR2 is SVGIG (reference sequence). The CDR3 covers 14 residues. V lost 4 bases and J lost 4; bases outside the gene matches: 4. CDR3 in amino acids: CAWNQGQGNEKLFF. The CDR3 DNA reads TGTGCCTGGAACCAGGGACAGGGTAATGAAAAACTGTTTTTT.